This T cell receptor (beta chain) appears in the sequencing data of a study of blood T cell repertoires in COVID-19. This CDR3 has 14 residues. V shed 0 bases and J shed 7 bases, with 11 bases lying between them. Germline V gene sequence: CDR1 SGDLS, CDR2 YYNGEE. The method was immunoSEQ multiplex PCR; TCRdb's version includes in-frame clones alone and lacks a portion of them. The data hold some 200,000 clones, with 80% to 85% observed a single time. Sequencing input: peripheral blood. V and J are TRBV9 and TRBJ2-1, with a tentative D call TRBD2 (5 bases). The TCR originated in an older woman with acute or convalescent COVID-19. Written as DNA, the CDR3 is TGTGCCAGCAGCGTAGCGGCTAGCTGGAATGAGCAGTTCTTC. This gives the protein CASSVAASWNEQFF.